This TCR beta chain was recovered during a study of T-cell memory formation after mild COVID-19. Between the trimmed V and J ends, which lost 6 bases and 4 bases, there was a span of 16 bases. Germline lookup yields CDR1 DFQATT and CDR2 SNEGSKA (reference sequence). The CDR3 has 13 amino acids. Via MiXCR, TCRdb re-called the 5' RACE reads, giving one row per CDR3 protein. Of hundreds of thousands of distinct CDR3 sequences in the sample, 16% are singletons; the top ten hold approximately 3.5%. This clonotype was detected many times. Material for sequencing was PBMCs or a T cell subset sorted from them (not recorded which). This rearrangement joins TRBV20-1 to TRBJ2-7, with D uncertain. The sequence came from a man in his late teens or twenties who had mild COVID-19 (a few samples of this study predate the infection). Cell type and time point are not known. The chain's CDR3 is CSAHRSVGYEQYV. DNA for the CDR3: TGCAGTGCCCATAGGTCCGTTGGATACGAGCAGTACGTC.